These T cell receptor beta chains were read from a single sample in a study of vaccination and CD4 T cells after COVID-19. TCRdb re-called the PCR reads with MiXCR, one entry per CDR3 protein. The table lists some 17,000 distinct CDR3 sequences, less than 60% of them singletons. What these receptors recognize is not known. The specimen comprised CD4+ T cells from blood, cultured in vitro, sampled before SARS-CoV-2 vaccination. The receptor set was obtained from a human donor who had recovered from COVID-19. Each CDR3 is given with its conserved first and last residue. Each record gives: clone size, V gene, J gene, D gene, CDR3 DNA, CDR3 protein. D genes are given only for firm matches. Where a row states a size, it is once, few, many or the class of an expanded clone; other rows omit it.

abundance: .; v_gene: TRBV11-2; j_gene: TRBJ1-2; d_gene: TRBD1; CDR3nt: TGTGCCAGCAGCCCCAGACAGGGGTCCGACTATGGCTACACCTTC; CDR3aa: CASSPRQGSDYGYTF
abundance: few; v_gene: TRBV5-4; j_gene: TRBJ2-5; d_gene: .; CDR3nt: TGTGCCAGCAGCTTGGTGGAGGGGCAAGAGACCCAGTACTTC; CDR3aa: CASSLVEGQETQYF
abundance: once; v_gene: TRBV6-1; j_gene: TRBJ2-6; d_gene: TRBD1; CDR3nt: TGTGCCAGCAGGAGTTGGGGGCAGGGGGATGCTGGGGCCAACGTCCTGACTTTC; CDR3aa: CASRSWGQGDAGANVLTF
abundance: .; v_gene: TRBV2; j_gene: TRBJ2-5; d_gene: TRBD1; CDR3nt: TGTGCCAGCAGCGAAGACAGGGGGCAGGAGACCCAGTACTTC; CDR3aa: CASSEDRGQETQYF
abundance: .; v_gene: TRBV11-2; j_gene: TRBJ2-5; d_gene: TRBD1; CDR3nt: TGTGCCAGCAGCCCGCAGACAGGGGCCCACGAGACCCAGTACTTC; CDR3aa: CASSPQTGAHETQYF
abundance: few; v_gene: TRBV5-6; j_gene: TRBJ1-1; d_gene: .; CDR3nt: TGTGCCAGCAGCTTGCCAGGGAACACTGAAGCTTTCTTT; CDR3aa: CASSLPGNTEAFF
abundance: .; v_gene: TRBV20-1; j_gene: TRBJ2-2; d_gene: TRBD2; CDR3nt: TGCAGTGCTAGGGGGGGGAGAACCGGGGAGCTGTTTTTT; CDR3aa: CSARGGRTGELFF
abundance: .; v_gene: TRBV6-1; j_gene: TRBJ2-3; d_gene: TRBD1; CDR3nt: TGTGCCAGCAGTGTCAGGGACAGCCTCACAGATACGCAGTATTTT; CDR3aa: CASSVRDSLTDTQYF
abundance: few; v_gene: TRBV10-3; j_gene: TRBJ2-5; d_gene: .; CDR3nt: TGTGCCATCAGTGAGTCGGGGGGCCCCCAAGAGACCCAGTACTTC; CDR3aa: CAISESGGPQETQYF
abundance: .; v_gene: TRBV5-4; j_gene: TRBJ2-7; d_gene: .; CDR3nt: TGTGCCAGCAGCCGAAGCGGAAGCACCACCTACGAGCAGTACTTC; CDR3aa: CASSRSGSTTYEQYF
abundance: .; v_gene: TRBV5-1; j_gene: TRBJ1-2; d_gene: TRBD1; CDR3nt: TGCGCCAGCAGCTCGGAACCCCATGCGGGACAGGGCCGCTATGGCTACACCTTC; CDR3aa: CASSSEPHAGQGRYGYTF
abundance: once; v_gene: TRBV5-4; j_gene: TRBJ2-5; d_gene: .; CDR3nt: TGTGCCAGCAGCTTGAGGTATAGAGAGACCCAGTACTTC; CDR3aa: CASSLRYRETQYF
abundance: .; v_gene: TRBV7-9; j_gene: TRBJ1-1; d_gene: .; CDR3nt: TGTGCCAGCGAGTACCGGCTGAACACTGAAGCTTTCTTT; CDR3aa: CASEYRLNTEAFF
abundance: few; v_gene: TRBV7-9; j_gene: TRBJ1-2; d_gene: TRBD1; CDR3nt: TGTGCCAGCAGCTTCAACAGGGGAGAAGATGGCTACACCTTC; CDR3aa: CASSFNRGEDGYTF
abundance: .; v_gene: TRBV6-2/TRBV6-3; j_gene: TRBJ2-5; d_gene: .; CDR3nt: TGTGCCAGCAGGACTAGTGGGAATTTGGAGACCCAGTACTTC; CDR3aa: CASRTSGNLETQYF
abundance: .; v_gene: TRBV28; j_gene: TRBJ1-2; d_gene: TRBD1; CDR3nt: TGTGCCAGCAGCAGGGACAGCCTCTATGGCTACACCTTC; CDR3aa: CASSRDSLYGYTF
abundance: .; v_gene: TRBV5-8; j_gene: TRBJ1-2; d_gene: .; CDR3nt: TGTGCCAGCAGCTTGGGGCGGGGGATCCTCGGTTCTAGCTATGGCTACACCTTC; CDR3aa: CASSLGRGILGSSYGYTF
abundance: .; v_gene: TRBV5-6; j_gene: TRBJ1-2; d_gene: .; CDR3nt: TGTGCCAGCAGCTTGGAACTGGGGGGCAACTATGGCTACACCTTC; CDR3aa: CASSLELGGNYGYTF
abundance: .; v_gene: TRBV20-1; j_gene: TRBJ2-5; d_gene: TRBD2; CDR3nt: TGCAGTGCTAGTGTAGCGGGGGAAGAGACCCAGTACTTC; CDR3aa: CSASVAGEETQYF
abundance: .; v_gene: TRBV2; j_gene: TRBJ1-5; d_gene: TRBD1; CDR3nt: TGTGCCAGCCGACGGGACAGGAGCTCGTATAGCAATCAGCCCCAGCATTTT; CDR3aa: CASRRDRSSYSNQPQHF
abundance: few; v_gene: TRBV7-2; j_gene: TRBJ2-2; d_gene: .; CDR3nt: TGTGCCAGCAGCTCGCGGACAGATAACACCGGGGAGCTGTTTTTT; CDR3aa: CASSSRTDNTGELFF
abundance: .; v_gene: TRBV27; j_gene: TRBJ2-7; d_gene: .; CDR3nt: TGTGCCAGCAGTTTATCGATCAGGGTCACGCCGGCAGAGCAGTACTTC; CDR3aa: CASSLSIRVTPAEQYF
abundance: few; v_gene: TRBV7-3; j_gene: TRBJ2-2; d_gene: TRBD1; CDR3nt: TGTGCCAGCAGCTTGGGACAGGGTGGGGAGCTGTTTTTT; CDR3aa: CASSLGQGGELFF
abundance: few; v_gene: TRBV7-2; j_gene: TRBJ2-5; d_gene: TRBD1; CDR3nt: TGTGCCAGCAGCTTAGCGCCAAGGGGGCCGCAAGAGACCCAGTACTTC; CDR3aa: CASSLAPRGPQETQYF
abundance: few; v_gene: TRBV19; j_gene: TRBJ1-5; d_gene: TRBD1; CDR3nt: TGTGCCAGTAGTGTTCCCGCGTGGGACAGGGGGCCTTATAGCAATCAGCCCCAGCATTTT; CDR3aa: CASSVPAWDRGPYSNQPQHF
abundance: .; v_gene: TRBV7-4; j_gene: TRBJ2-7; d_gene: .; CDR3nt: TGTGCCAGCAGCCCGTATATGGACAGAGACTACGAGCAGTACTTC; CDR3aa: CASSPYMDRDYEQYF
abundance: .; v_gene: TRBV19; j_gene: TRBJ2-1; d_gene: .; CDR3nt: TGTGCCAGTAGTATATCGTCCCGGGCAGGGTGGTACAATGAGCAGTTCTTC; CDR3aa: CASSISSRAGWYNEQFF
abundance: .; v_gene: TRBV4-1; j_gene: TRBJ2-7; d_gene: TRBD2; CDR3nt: TGCGCCAGCAGCCAAGGACTAGCGGCCCCAGAGCAGTACTTC; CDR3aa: CASSQGLAAPEQYF
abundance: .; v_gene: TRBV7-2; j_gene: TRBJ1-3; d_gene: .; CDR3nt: TGTGCCAGCAGCCCTCAGGTCAGCTCTGGAAACACCATATATTTT; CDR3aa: CASSPQVSSGNTIYF
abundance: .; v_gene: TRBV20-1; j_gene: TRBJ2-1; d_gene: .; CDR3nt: TGCAGTGCTAGACCATACAATGAGCAGTTCTTC; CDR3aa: CSARPYNEQFF
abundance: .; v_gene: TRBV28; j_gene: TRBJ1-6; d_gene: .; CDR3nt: TGTGCCAGCAGTTTACGCCTGAAGTCACCCCTCCACTTT; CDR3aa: CASSLRLKSPLHF
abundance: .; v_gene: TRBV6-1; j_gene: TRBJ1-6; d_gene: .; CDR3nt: TGTGCCAGCAGTGAAGCAATTGCACCCCTCCACTTT; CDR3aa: CASSEAIAPLHF
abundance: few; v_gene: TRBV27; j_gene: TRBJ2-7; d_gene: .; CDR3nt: TGTGCCAGCTCTGTAGGGGGAGACTACTTCTACGAGCAGTACTTC; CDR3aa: CASSVGGDYFYEQYF
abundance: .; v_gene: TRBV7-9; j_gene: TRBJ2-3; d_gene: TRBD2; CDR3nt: TGTGCCAGCAGCCCGACTAGCGGGATTACAGATACGCAGTATTTT; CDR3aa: CASSPTSGITDTQYF
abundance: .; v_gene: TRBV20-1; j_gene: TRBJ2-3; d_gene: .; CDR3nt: TGCAGTGCTAGCCCCCCCGGCGAGAGCACAGATACGCAGTATTTT; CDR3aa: CSASPPGESTDTQYF
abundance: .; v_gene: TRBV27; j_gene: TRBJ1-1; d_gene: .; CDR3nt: TGTGCCAGCCTCAACCCGCTCCGGTCTGAAGCTTTCTTT; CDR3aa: CASLNPLRSEAFF
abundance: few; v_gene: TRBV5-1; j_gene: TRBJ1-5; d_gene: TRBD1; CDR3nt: TGCGCCAGCAGCTACACAGGGGATAGCAATCAGCCCCAGCATTTT; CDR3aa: CASSYTGDSNQPQHF
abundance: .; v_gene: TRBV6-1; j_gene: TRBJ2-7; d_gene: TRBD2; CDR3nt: TGTGCCAGCAGTGATACTAGCGGGGACGAGCAGTACTTC; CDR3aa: CASSDTSGDEQYF
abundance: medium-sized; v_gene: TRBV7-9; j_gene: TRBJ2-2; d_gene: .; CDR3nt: TGTGCCAGCAGCCCCGATGGGATGATCGGGGAGCTGTTTTTT; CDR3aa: CASSPDGMIGELFF
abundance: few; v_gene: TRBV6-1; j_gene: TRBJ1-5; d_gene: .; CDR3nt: TGTGCCAGCAGACAACAGGGAAGTAATCAGCCCCAGCATTTT; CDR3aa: CASRQQGSNQPQHF
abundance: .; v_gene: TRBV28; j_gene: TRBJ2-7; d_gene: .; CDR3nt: TGTGCCAGCAGTCATTCATCGTACGAGCAGTACTTC; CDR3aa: CASSHSSYEQYF
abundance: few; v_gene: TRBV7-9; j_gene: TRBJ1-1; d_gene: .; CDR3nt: TGTGCCAGCAGCTTAGAGACAACCAACACTGAAGCTTTCTTT; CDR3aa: CASSLETTNTEAFF
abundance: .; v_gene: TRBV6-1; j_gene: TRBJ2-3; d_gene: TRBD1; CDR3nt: TGTGCCAGCAACCTCGGAGGGACAGGACTCACAGATACGCAGTATTTT; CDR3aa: CASNLGGTGLTDTQYF
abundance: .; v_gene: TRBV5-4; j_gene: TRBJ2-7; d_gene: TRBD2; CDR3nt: TGTGCCAGCAGCTTGGAGAGGTCGGGAGGGACCCTTTGGGAGCAGTACTTC; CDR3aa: CASSLERSGGTLWEQYF
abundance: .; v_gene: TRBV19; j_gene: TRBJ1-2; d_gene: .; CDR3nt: TGTGCCAGTAGTATTCGTCCGGATGGCTACACCTTC; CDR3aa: CASSIRPDGYTF
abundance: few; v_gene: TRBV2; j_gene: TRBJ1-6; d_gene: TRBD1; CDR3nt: TGTGCCAGCAGTGAAGCACAGGGGCATAATTCACCCCTCCACTTT; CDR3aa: CASSEAQGHNSPLHF
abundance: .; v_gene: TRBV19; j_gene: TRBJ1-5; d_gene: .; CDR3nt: TGTGCCAGTAGTCTCGGACAGAATCAGCCCCAGCATTTT; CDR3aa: CASSLGQNQPQHF
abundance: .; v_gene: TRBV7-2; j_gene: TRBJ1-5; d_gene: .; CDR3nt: TGTGCCAGCAGCTCTCAGTCAGGGAATCGCAATCAGCCCCAGCATTTT; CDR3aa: CASSSQSGNRNQPQHF
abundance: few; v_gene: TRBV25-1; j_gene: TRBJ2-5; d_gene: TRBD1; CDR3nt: TGTGCCAGCAGCGGGACAGGGGCTCAAGAGACCCAGTACTTC; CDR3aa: CASSGTGAQETQYF
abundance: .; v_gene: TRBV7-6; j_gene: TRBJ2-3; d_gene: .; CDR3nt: TGTGCCAGCAGCTCCGGGACCTCGGAAGATACGCAGTATTTT; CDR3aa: CASSSGTSEDTQYF
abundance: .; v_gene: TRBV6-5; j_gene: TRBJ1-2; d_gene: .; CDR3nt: TGTGCCAGCAGTTACTCTGCGGGGCAGCCATCAAAATTTGGCTACACCTTC; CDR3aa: CASSYSAGQPSKFGYTF
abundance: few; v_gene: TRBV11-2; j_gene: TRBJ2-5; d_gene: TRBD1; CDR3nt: TGTGCCAGCAGCTTTCCAGGGGGCAGGGGAGAGACCCAGTACTTC; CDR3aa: CASSFPGGRGETQYF
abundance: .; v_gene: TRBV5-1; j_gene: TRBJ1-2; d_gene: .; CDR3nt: TGCGCCAGCAGCTCCCTTGCCGGGTCCAACTATGGCTACACCTTC; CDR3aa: CASSSLAGSNYGYTF
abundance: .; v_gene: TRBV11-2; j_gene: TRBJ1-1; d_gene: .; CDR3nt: TGTGCCAGCAGCGTACGCGGGGCACCGAACACTGAAGCTTTCTTT; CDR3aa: CASSVRGAPNTEAFF